A selection of T cell receptor beta chains follows, all from one sample in a study of graft-versus-host responses after intestinal transplantation. Profiling relied on immunoSEQ multiplex PCR, and the TCRdb table lists in-frame clones only, not all of them. The sample has around 23,000 clones, 80% to 90% seen once; the top ten hold under 1%. The sample here was PBMCs, taken 463 days after intestinal transplant. All receptors derive from a human patient who received an intestinal transplant, so some T cells may come from the graft donor. The CDR3 runs from the conserved cysteine through the conserved F or W. The D gene is left open where the match is weak. Only part of the rows carry a size: once, few, many, or a class if the clone is expanded.

cdr3_aa cdr3_nt j_call d_call cdr3_length v_call clone_size
CASSVASGTSGRTDTQYF TGTGCCAGCAGCGTAGCTTCCGGGACTAGCGGGCGCACAGATACGCAGTATTTT TRBJ2-3 TRBD2 18 TRBV9 -
CASSRGLANSYEQYF TGTGCCAGCAGCCGCGGACTAGCGAACTCCTACGAGCAGTACTTC TRBJ2-7 TRBD2 15 TRBV6-6 -
CAISTGTGKNQPQHF TGTGCCATCAGCACCGGGACCGGGAAGAATCAGCCCCAGCATTTT TRBJ1-5 - 15 TRBV10-3 once
CASSQQASGSSDTQYF TGTGCCAGCAGCCAACAGGCCTCAGGGTCGTCAGATACGCAGTATTTT TRBJ2-3 - 16 TRBV4-2 -
CASSLGSNGYTF TGTGCCAGCAGCTTGGGGTCAAATGGCTACACCTTC TRBJ1-2 - 12 TRBV7-9 -
CASSYQDGYEQYF TGTGCCAGCAGTTACCAGGACGGCTACGAGCAGTACTTC TRBJ2-7 - 13 TRBV6-6 -
CAISEVGTAGELFF TGTGCCATCAGTGAGGTAGGGACCGCCGGGGAGCTGTTTTTT TRBJ2-2 - 14 TRBV10-3 -
CASSLGDFLGDTQYF TGTGCCAGCAGCTTGGGGGACTTTCTAGGCGATACGCAGTATTTT TRBJ2-3 - 15 TRBV5-5 -
CASSTQGYYTF TGTGCCAGCAGTACCCAGGGGTACTACACCTTC TRBJ1-2 - 11 TRBV6-1 -
CASSILGQGSDTEAFF - TRBJ1-1 - 16 TRBV6-6 -
CASSLEGRLAGGSRDYEQYF TGCGCCAGCAGCTTGGAGGGGCGGCTAGCGGGAGGCTCGCGCGACTACGAGCAGTACTTC TRBJ2-7 TRBD2 20 TRBV5-1 -
CASSPAYEQYF TGTGCCAGCAGTCCCGCCTACGAGCAGTACTTC TRBJ2-7 - 11 TRBV28 -
CASSGDRVQETQYF TGTGCCAGCAGTGGGGACAGGGTCCAAGAGACCCAGTACTTC TRBJ2-5 TRBD1 14 TRBV6-5 few
CASTSDRRVYGYTF TGTGCCAGTACCTCGGACAGGAGGGTCTATGGCTACACCTTC TRBJ1-2 TRBD1 14 TRBV19 -
CASSLNKLVNTEAFF TGCGCCAGCAGCTTGAACAAGCTCGTGAACACTGAAGCTTTCTTT TRBJ1-1 - 15 TRBV5-1 -
CARGRFHEQFF TGTGCCAGAGGCAGATTCCATGAGCAGTTCTTC TRBJ2-1 - 11 TRBV21-1 -
CASSRTTGSYEQYF TGTGCCAGCAGCCGGACGACAGGCTCCTACGAGCAGTACTTC TRBJ2-7 - 14 TRBV11-2 once
CASSSRDSRNNYGYTF TGTGCCAGCAGCTCCCGAGACAGCCGAAATAACTATGGCTACACCTTC TRBJ1-2 - 16 TRBV21-1 -
CASSFGQLSLSSGMNTEAFF TGTGCCAGCAGTTTCGGACAGCTAAGCCTCTCAAGCGGGATGAACACTGAAGCTTTCTTT TRBJ1-1 - 20 TRBV2 -
CASSLARRQHEQYF TGTGCCAGCAGCTTAGCTCGCCGCCAGCACGAGCAGTACTTC TRBJ2-7 - 14 TRBV7-8 -
CASSDGTGIYEQYF TGCGCCAGCAGCGATGGGACAGGGATCTACGAGCAGTACTTC TRBJ2-7 TRBD1 14 TRBV5-1 -
CASSLTGTLSREQYF TGTGCCAGCAGCCTAACCGGGACACTTTCTCGCGAGCAGTACTTC TRBJ2-7 - 15 TRBV25-1 -
CASRAGGPAGELFF TGTGCCAGCAGAGCGGGAGGGCCCGCCGGGGAGCTGTTTTTT TRBJ2-2 TRBD2 14 TRBV11-3 -
CASSGTGITEAFF TGTGCCAGCAGCGGGACAGGGATCACTGAAGCTTTCTTT TRBJ1-1 TRBD1 13 TRBV7-9 -
CASRSIIRGRTEAFF TGTGCCAGCAGGTCCATCATCAGGGGGAGAACTGAAGCTTTCTTT TRBJ1-1 TRBD1 15 TRBV27 -
CASSPGQGHYGYTF TGTGCCAGCAGCCCGGGACAGGGGCACTATGGCTACACCTTC TRBJ1-2 TRBD1 14 TRBV5-5 -
CASSYSAGTQYF TGTGCCAGCAGTTACTCTGCAGGCACGCAGTATTTT TRBJ2-3 - 12 TRBV6-6 -
CASSLVTSAAETQYF TGTGCCAGCAGCTTGGTAACTAGCGCGGCGGAGACCCAGTACTTC TRBJ2-5 TRBD2 15 TRBV7-2 once
CAWSVGLGDRGRNEQYF TGTGCCTGGAGTGTAGGTTTGGGGGACAGGGGAAGGAACGAGCAGTACTTC TRBJ2-7 TRBD1 17 TRBV30 -
CSVQAESYEQYF TGCAGCGTTCAAGCGGAGAGTTACGAGCAGTACTTC TRBJ2-7 - 12 TRBV29-1 -
CASSSGQVYEQYF TGTGCCAGCAGTTCGGGACAGGTCTACGAGCAGTACTTC TRBJ2-7 TRBD1 13 TRBV27 -
CASSLRSLAGGGAYEQYF TGTGCCAGCAGTTTACGGTCCCTAGCGGGAGGAGGGGCCTACGAGCAGTACTTC TRBJ2-7 TRBD2 18 TRBV27 -
CAISESEVAGNTIYF TGTGCCATCAGTGAGTCGGAGGTTGCTGGAAACACCATATATTTT TRBJ1-3 - 15 TRBV10-3 -
CASRILPRDYEQYF TGTGCCAGCAGGATACTACCTAGGGACTACGAGCAGTACTTC TRBJ2-7 - 14 TRBV6-9 -
CASSLGGPRGSGANVLTF TGTGCCAGCAGCTTGGGAGGACCAAGGGGCTCTGGGGCCAACGTCCTGACTTTC TRBJ2-6 - 18 TRBV5-5 -
CATSGPGEAQPQHF TGTGCCACCAGCGGGCCGGGAGAGGCTCAGCCCCAGCATTTT TRBJ1-5 - 14 TRBV15 -
CASSITLTSTEAFF TGTGCCAGTAGTATAACTCTGACGAGCACTGAAGCTTTCTTT TRBJ1-1 - 14 TRBV19 -
CASLGHTSSYNSPLHF TGTGCCAGCTTGGGGCATACCTCCTCCTATAATTCACCCCTCCACTTT TRBJ1-6 - 16 TRBV2 -
CSVDGQGAAGANVLTF TGCAGCGTTGATGGGCAGGGGGCGGCTGGGGCCAACGTCCTGACTTTC TRBJ2-6 TRBD1 16 TRBV29-1 few
CASSSSGRAKAYEQYF TGTGCCAGCAGCAGTAGCGGGAGGGCCAAAGCCTACGAGCAGTACTTC TRBJ2-7 TRBD2 16 TRBV7-9 -
CASSPSGLSLYEQYF TGTGCCAGCAGCCCCTCGGGACTCAGCCTCTACGAGCAGTACTTC TRBJ2-7 - 15 TRBV5-4 -
CASIGTSGPYEQYF TGTGCCAGCATTGGGACTAGCGGGCCCTACGAGCAGTACTTC TRBJ2-7 TRBD2 14 TRBV2 once
CASYDRRLYNEQFF TGTGCCAGCTACGACAGACGTCTTTACAATGAGCAGTTCTTC TRBJ2-1 - 14 TRBV6-5 -
CASSERLAGSYEQYF TGCGCCAGCAGTGAGCGCCTAGCGGGTTCCTACGAGCAGTACTTC TRBJ2-7 TRBD2 15 TRBV10-2 -
CASSVGTGGNQPQHF TGTGCCAGCAGTGTGGGGACAGGGGGCAATCAGCCCCAGCATTTT TRBJ1-5 TRBD1 15 TRBV6-4 -
CASSPRLGRDRDTQYF TGCGCCAGCAGCCCCCGTCTGGGTCGAGATAGAGATACGCAGTATTTT TRBJ2-3 - 16 TRBV4-1 -
CASRVGTGNEKLFF TGTGCCAGCAGGGTCGGGACAGGGAATGAAAAACTGTTTTTT TRBJ1-4 TRBD1 14 TRBV6-5 -
CASSDRVAYEQYF TGTGCCAGCAGTGATCGCGTAGCCTACGAGCAGTACTTC TRBJ2-7 - 13 TRBV6-5 -
CAIRQQGMNTEAFF TGTGCCATCAGGCAACAGGGGATGAACACTGAAGCTTTCTTT TRBJ1-1 TRBD1 14 TRBV10-3 few
CASSSRLGNTIYF TGTGCCAGCAGTTCAAGACTTGGAAACACCATATATTTT TRBJ1-3 - 13 TRBV28 few
CASSSHRGRKNIQHF TGTGCCAGCAGTTCCCACAGGGGCAGGAAAAACATTCAGCACTTC TRBJ2-4 TRBD1 15 TRBV28 -
CASTRRDSNSNQPQHF TGTGCCAGTACCCGCCGGGATAGCAATAGCAATCAGCCCCAGCATTTT TRBJ1-5 - 16 TRBV19 -
CASSSPQGDRVNTEAFF TGTGCCAGCAGCTCCCCACAGGGAGACAGGGTGAACACTGAAGCTTTCTTT TRBJ1-1 TRBD1 17 TRBV7-9 -
CASSFWGDGEIQYF TGTGCCAGCAGCTTTTGGGGCGATGGGGAGATCCAGTACTTC TRBJ2-5 - 14 TRBV7-8 -
CASSYSYSRYEQYF TGTGCCAGCAGTTACTCCTACTCTCGGTACGAGCAGTACTTC TRBJ2-7 - 14 TRBV6-6 -
CASTRTGIPYEQYF TGTGCCAGCACCAGGACAGGAATCCCCTACGAGCAGTACTTC TRBJ2-7 TRBD1 14 TRBV6-6 -
CASSDSTGYNEQFF TGTGCCAGCAGCGACTCGACAGGCTACAATGAGCAGTTCTTC TRBJ2-1 - 14 TRBV5-4 -
CATSRAYRGRDIQYF TGTGCCACCAGCAGAGCCTACAGGGGGCGAGACATTCAGTACTTC TRBJ2-4 TRBD1 15 TRBV15 -